This TCR beta chain was identified in a study of blood T cells in healthy people across ages. Concerning this clonotype itself: What it recognizes is unknown.

Study-wide results and caveats: Fewer expanded clones and more diversity marked long-lived versus aged donors.

CDR3 length equals 16 residues. A second roughly 6 to 12 cycle PCR used barcoded and J-beta primers. From the 5' RACE reads, TCRdb called clonotypes with MiXCR, one entry per CDR3 protein. The table records roughly 930,000 distinct CDR3 sequences, approximately 49% of them present only once. Material for sequencing was blood. The clonotype comes from a man under 40 in good health. J is TRBJ2-1 and V is TRBV21-1; the table's D gene call, TRBD1, was not cross checked with the DNA. TRBV21-1 is designated a pseudogene. The CDR3 is CASTPARDRGWDEQFF. DNA of the CDR3: TGTGCCAGCACCCCTGCCCGGGACAGGGGTTGGGATGAGCAGTTCTTC.